This TCR beta chain was sequenced in a study of patients and donors after allogeneic stem cell transplantation. TCRdb reprocessed the RT-PCR reads via MiXCR and lists one record per CDR3 protein. Here the sample spans approximately 150,000 distinct CDR3 sequences, about 32% being singletons. This clonotype occurred a few times. This TCR was sampled from a human donor who was either an allogeneic HSCT recipient or a stem cell or donor lymphocyte infusion donor (not recorded which). It is not recorded whose cells these are; they may come from a transplant donor. What was sequenced was blood, either unsorted or a sorted T cell fraction (not recorded which).

This CDR3 is CASSRGQSTNEKLFF. For the CDR3, the DNA is TGCGCCAGCAGCCGCGGACAGTCAACTAATGAAAAACTGTTTTTT. The genes are TRBV4-3 and TRBJ1-4, with D perhaps TRBD1 (6 bases). Looked up from germline, CDR1 is LGHNA and CDR2 is YSLEER. This CDR3 is 15 amino acids long. Trimming cost V 4 bases and J 0 bases, with 9 bases left between them.